Shown below are 22 T cell receptor beta chains from a single sample sequenced in a study of blood T cell repertoires in COVID-19. TCRdb keeps only in-frame clones here, not all; method: immunoSEQ multiplex PCR. Here the sample spans 44,000 or so clones, 65% to 85% being singletons. Sequences were obtained from peripheral blood. The receptor source for this set is a man aged 45 to 65 with active COVID-19.

In this sample, this clone turned up a few times. This chain links TRBV5-1 with TRBJ2-2; the D is unclear. The CDR3 contains 14 residues. Trimming cost V 4 bases and J 3 bases, with 10 bases left between them. CDR1 and CDR2 from the germline V gene are SGHRS and YFSETQ. CDR3 DNA: TGCGCCAGCAGCGACCGAGACTACACCGGGGAGCTGTTTTTT. Translated, it gives CASSDRDYTGELFF.

This clone was seen a handful of times. The chain couples TRBV19 to TRBJ1-1; no clear D. Germline CDR1 LNHDA, CDR2 SQIVND (reference sequence). The CDR3 is 15 residues long. Trimming removed 10 bases at V and 1 base at J, with 19 bases between. CDR3 sequence: CATCSRPGSNTEAFF. The CDR3 DNA follows: TGTGCCACGTGCAGCCGGCCGGGGTCGAACACTGAAGCTTTCTTT.

This rearrangement joins TRBV19 to TRBJ2-3; D not resolved. With 6 bases removed from V and 2 bases from J, the gap between germline ends came to 12 bases. The CDR3 covers 14 residues. Germline V gives CDR1 LNHDA, CDR2 SQIVND (reference sequence). This chain's CDR3 is CASSDRGPTDTQYF. DNA for the CDR3: TGTGCCAGTAGCGACCGCGGCCCCACAGATACGCAGTATTTT.

This chain joins TRBV23-1 and TRBJ1-3; D gene unclear. TRBV23-1 has ORF status, its function being uncertain. The CDR3 has 15 residues. Trimming shortened V by 6 bases and J by 2 bases, and 14 bases separated the two germline ends. CDR3 DNA sequence: TGCGCCAGCAGAGAACTCAGGAGGACTGGAAACACCATATATTTT. Translation: CASRELRRTGNTIYF.

The table lists this clone with a few counts. The rearrangement joins TRBV5-5 to TRBJ2-7; D not resolved. The CDR3 is 14 residues long. V lost 2 bases to trimming and J lost 4 bases, with 13 bases between them. Germline V gene data show CDR1 as SGHKS and CDR2 as YYEKEE (reference sequence). This chain's CDR3 is CASSLSPGPYEQYF. CDR3 nucleotides: TGTGCCAGCAGCTTATCGCCAGGCCCGTACGAGCAGTACTTC.

The chain is built from TRBV13 and TRBJ2-1; 8 nucleotides match TRBD2. V was pared by 7 bases and J by 6 bases, with 8 bases of the junction left unmatched. Germline CDR1 reads PRHDT; CDR2 reads FYEKMQ (reference sequence). CDR3 length: 14 residues. The CDR3 DNA reads TGTGCCAGCACCTTCCTCGCGGGGGGCAATGAGCAGTTCTTC. Its translation: CASTFLAGGNEQFF.

The rearrangement joins TRBV5-1 to TRBJ1-2; 8 bases are shared with TRBD1. V gave up 2 bases and J gave up 5 bases; unmatched junction bases: 5. The CDR3 runs 14 residues. From germline, CDR1 is SGHRS and CDR2 YFSETQ. CDR3 region: CASSFDRGGYGYTF. In DNA form, the CDR3 reads TGCGCCAGCAGCTTCGACAGGGGTGGGTATGGCTACACCTTC.

CDR3 residues: CASRGGLAGGPGTDTQYF. For the CDR3, the DNA is TGTGCCAGCAGGGGCGGACTAGCGGGGGGGCCAGGGACAGATACGCAGTATTTT. The chain joins TRBV5-4 to TRBJ2-3, with 15 bases identical to TRBD2. V trimming: 5 bases; J trimming: 3 bases; junction bases outside the gene matches: 10. The germline CDR1 and CDR2 sequences are SGHNT and YYREEE (reference sequence). CDR3 length equals 18 residues.

The V and J genes are TRBV28 and TRBJ1-2; D is unclear. Germline V gives CDR1 MDHEN, CDR2 SYDVKM. This CDR3 has 11 residues. V lost 6 bases and J lost 5, with 7 bases in between. The CDR3 spells CASSYDYGYTF. The CDR3 nucleotides read TGTGCCAGCAGCTATGATTATGGCTACACCTTC.

CDR3 residues: CASSIGLALGFTGELFF. For the CDR3, the DNA is TGCGCCAGCAGCATAGGACTAGCCCTGGGCTTCACCGGGGAGCTGTTTTTT. This chain joins TRBV5-1 and TRBJ2-2; 8 bases are shared with TRBD2. This CDR3 region has 17 residues. The V and J ends lost 4 bases and 4 bases, in that order; junction bases with no gene match: 12. The V gene's germline CDR1 is SGHRS and CDR2 YFSETQ.

The chain has TRBV5-8 and TRBJ1-4; D gene ambiguous. With 1 base removed from V and 7 bases from J, the gap between germline ends came to 8 bases. This CDR3 has 13 residues. CDR1 is SGHTS, CDR2 YDEGEE, per germline. CDR3 sequence reads: CASSLPFVEKLFF. CDR3 coding DNA: TGTGCCAGCAGCTTGCCCTTTGTTGAAAAACTGTTTTTT. The entire variable domain, with the rest obtained from reference TRBV5-8 and TRBJ1-4, is as follows: EAGVTQSPTHLIKTRGQQATLRCSPISGHTSVYWYQQALGLGLQFLLWYDEGEERNRGNFPPRFSGRQFPNYSSELNVNALELEDSALYLCASSLPFVEKLFFGSGTQLSVL.

The chain couples TRBV5-6 to TRBJ1-5; TRBD1 is a possible D gene (6 bases). V dropped 4 bases and J dropped 1 base, with 12 bases sitting between them. The CDR3 contains 15 residues. CDR1 and CDR2 (germline): SGHDT, YYEEEE. The CDR3 DNA follows: TGTGCCAGCAGCCTACAGGGAGGGAGCAATCAGCCCCAGCATTTT. Translated, it gives CASSLQGGSNQPQHF. Together with reference TRBV5-6 and TRBJ1-5, the CDR3 gives the full variable domain: DAGVTQSPTHLIKTRGQQVTLRCSPKSGHDTVSWYQQALGQGPQFIFQYYEEEERQRGNFPDRFSGHQFPNYSSELNVNALLLGDSALYLCASSLQGGSNQPQHFGDGTRLSIL.

In this sample, this clone turned up a few times. The chain links TRBV9 to TRBJ2-2; D is undetermined. The CDR3 is 12 amino acids. The V gene lost 0 bases and the J gene lost 7 bases, with 4 bases spanning the gap. Germline V CDR1 and CDR2: SGDLS, YYNGEE. CDR3 DNA: TGTGCCAGCAGCGTAGATAGCGGGGAGCTGTTTTTT. Translated: CASSVDSGELFF.

This clone was recorded once. This rearrangement joins TRBV5-4 to TRBJ2-3; 11 bases line up with TRBD2. The CDR3 is 16 residues long. Trimming cost V 5 bases and J 1 base; bases outside gene matches: 6. CDR1 and CDR2 from the germline V gene are SGHNT and YYREEE (reference sequence). Here the CDR3 reads CASSWRLAGRTDTQYF. In DNA form, the CDR3 reads TGTGCCAGCAGTTGGCGACTAGCGGGACGCACAGATACGCAGTATTTT.

The V call is TRBV20-1, the J call TRBJ2-5; D remains ambiguous. V was clipped by 6 bases and J by 2 bases, with 7 bases between them. The CDR3 runs 11 residues. Germline V gene lookup returns CDR1 DFQATT and CDR2 SNEGSKA (reference sequence). The CDR3 here is CSARPQETQYF. As DNA, the CDR3 is TGCAGTGCGAGACCGCAAGAGACCCAGTACTTC.

This clone has a single count. The CDR3 loop is CAISRALGGPQHF. CDR3 in DNA: TGTGCCATCAGTCGGGCCCTAGGGGGGCCCCAGCATTTT. The chain is built from TRBV10-3 and TRBJ1-5; TRBD1 might be the D (6 bases). The CDR3 spans 13 residues. CDR1 ENHRY and CDR2 SYGVKD come from the germline V gene. V gave up 5 bases and J gave up 9 bases, with 14 bases separating them.

The gene calls are TRBV5-1 and TRBJ2-7; D unresolved. The CDR3 has 13 amino acids. Per the germline V gene, CDR1 is SGHRS and CDR2 is YFSETQ. Trimming removed 5 bases at V and 3 bases at J, with 12 bases between. For the CDR3, the DNA is TGCGCCAGCAGTAGTAGCCCTAGCTACGAGCAGTACTTC. Residues: CASSSSPSYEQYF.

The chain joins TRBV14 to TRBJ1-2; the D is unclear. Trimming removed 4 bases at V and 1 base at J, with 7 bases between. Per germline, CDR1 SGHDN and CDR2 FVKESK. The CDR3 is made up of 13 amino acids. CDR3 nucleotides: TGTGCCAGCAGCCCACAAAATAACTATGGCTACACCTTC. This sequence encodes CASSPQNNYGYTF.

The chain combines TRBV18 with TRBJ2-3, with 7 bases aligning to TRBD2. After removal of 4 bases from V and 5 bases from J, the junction contained 3 bases not matched to a gene. The CDR3 is made up of 13 amino acids. CDR1 is KGHSH and CDR2 is LQKENI in the germline V gene. The CDR3 DNA reads as TGTGCCAGCTCACAAGGGAGGGTAGATACGCAGTATTTT. As protein: CASSQGRVDTQYF.

The chain uses TRBV5-1 and TRBJ1-2, with TRBD1 identical over 8 bases. V trimming: 3 bases; J trimming: 3 bases; junction bases outside the gene matches: 4. This CDR3 has 14 amino acids. Germline assignment: CDR1 SGHRS and CDR2 YFSETQ. The CDR3 reads CASSSGTGDYGYTF. The CDR3 DNA follows: TGCGCCAGCAGCTCGGGGACAGGCGACTATGGCTACACCTTC.

This chain links TRBV28 with TRBJ1-5; possibly TRBD1 for D (6 bases). V was pared by 4 bases and J by 11 bases, with 12 bases between. Germline CDR1 and CDR2: MDHEN and SYDVKM. This CDR3 comprises 12 residues. CDR3 in DNA: TGTGCCAGCAGTTCAACAGGGTTGTCCCAGCATTTT. Amino acids: CASSSTGLSQHF.

The chain uses TRBV29-1 and TRBJ2-5; TRBD1 is a possible D gene (5 bases). The CDR3 is made up of 10 amino acids. V dropped 6 bases and J dropped 7 bases, with 9 bases sitting between them. Germline CDR1 and CDR2: SQVTM and ANQGSEA. The CDR3 DNA is TGCAGCGTAGATAGGGGGACCCAGTACTTC. Its protein product is CSVDRGTQYF. Combining the CDR3 with reference TRBV29-1 and TRBJ2-5 gives the whole variable domain SAVISQKPSRDICQRGTSLTIQCQVDSQVTMMFWYRQQPGQSLTLIATANQGSEATYESGFVIDKFPISRPNLTFSTLTVSNMSPEDSSIYLCSVDRGTQYFGPGTRLLVL.